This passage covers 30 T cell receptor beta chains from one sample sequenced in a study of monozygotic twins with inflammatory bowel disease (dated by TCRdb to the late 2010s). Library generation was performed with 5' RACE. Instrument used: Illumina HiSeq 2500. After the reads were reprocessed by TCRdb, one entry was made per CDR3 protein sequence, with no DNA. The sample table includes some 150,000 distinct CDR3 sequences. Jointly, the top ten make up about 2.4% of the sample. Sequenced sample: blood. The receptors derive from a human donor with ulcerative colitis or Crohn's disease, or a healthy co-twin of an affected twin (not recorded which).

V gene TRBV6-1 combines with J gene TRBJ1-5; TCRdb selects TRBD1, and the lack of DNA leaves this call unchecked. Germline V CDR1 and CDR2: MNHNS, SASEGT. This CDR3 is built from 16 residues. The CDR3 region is CASSSTGFGSNQPQHF.

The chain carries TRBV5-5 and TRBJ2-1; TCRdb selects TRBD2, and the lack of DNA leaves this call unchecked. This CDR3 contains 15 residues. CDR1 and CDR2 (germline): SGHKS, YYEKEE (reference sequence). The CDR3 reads CASSLGGSLHGEQFF.

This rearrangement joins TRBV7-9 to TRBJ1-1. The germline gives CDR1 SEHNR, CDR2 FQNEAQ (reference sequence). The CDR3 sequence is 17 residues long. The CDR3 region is CASSLAWDRFMNTEAFF.

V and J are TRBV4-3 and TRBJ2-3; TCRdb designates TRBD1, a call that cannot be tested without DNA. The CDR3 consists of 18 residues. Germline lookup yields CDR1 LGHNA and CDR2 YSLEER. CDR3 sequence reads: CASSQDRAVASSTDTQYF.

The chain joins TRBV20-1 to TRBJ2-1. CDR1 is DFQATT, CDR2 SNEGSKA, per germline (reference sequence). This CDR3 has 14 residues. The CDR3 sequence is CSARSKSSYNEQFF.

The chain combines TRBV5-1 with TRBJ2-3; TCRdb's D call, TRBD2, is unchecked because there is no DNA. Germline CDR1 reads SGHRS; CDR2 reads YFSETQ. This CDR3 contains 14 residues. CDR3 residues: CASSLAVNTDTQYF.

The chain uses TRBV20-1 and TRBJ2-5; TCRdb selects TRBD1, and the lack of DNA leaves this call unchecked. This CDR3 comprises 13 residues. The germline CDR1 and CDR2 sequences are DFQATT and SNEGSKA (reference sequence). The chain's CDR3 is CSARNRIQETQYF.

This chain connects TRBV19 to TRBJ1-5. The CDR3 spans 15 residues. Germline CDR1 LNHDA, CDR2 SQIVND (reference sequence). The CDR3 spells CASSIDGPSNQPQHF. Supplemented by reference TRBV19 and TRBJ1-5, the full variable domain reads DGGITQSPKYLFRKEGQNVTLSCEQNLNHDAMYWYRQDPGQGLRLIYYSQIVNDFQKGDIAEGYSVSREKKESFPLTVTSAQKNPTAFYLCASSIDGPSNQPQHFGDGTRLSIL.

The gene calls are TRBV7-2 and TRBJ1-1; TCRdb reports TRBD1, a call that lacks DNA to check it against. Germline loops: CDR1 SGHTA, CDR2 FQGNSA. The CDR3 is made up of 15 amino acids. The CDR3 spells CASSLQGAKNTEAFF. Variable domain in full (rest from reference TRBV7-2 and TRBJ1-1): GAGVSQSPSNKVTEKGKDVELRCDPISGHTALYWYRQSLGQGLEFLIYFQGNSAPDKSGLPSDRFSAERTGGSVSTLTIQRTQQEDSAVYLCASSLQGAKNTEAFFGQGTRLTVV.

The CDR3 sequence: CASSLGIGERTEAFF. The chain links TRBV7-9 to TRBJ1-1; the TRBD1 assignment by TCRdb is unverifiable without DNA. Germline V lookup: CDR1 SEHNR, CDR2 FQNEAQ (reference sequence). The CDR3 consists of 15 residues.

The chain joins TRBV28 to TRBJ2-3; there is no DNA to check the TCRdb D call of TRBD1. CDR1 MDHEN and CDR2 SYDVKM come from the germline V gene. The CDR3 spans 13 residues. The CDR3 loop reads CASSGDSTDTQYF.

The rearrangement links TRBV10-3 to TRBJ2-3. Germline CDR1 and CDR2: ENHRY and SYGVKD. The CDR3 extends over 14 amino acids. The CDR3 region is CAISLTDPTDTQYF.

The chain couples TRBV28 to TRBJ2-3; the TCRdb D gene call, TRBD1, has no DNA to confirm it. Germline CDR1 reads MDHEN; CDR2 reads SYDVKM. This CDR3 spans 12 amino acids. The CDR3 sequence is CAGSLGGDTQYF.

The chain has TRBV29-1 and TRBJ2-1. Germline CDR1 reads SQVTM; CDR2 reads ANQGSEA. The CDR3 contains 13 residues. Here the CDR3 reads CSVERSVYNEQFF.

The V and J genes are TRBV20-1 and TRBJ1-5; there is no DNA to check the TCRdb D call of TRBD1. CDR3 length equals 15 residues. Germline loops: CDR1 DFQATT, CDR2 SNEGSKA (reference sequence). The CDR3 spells CSARDVTGGDQPQHF.

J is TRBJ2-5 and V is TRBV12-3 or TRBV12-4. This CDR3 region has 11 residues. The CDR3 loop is CASSLAETQYF.

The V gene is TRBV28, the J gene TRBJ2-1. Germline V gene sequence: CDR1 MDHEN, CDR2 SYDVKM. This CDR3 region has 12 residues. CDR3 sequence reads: CASSSYYNEQFF.

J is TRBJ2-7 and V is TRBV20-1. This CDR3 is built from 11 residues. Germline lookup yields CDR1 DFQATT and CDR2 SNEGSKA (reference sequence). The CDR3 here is CSARTSPEQYF.

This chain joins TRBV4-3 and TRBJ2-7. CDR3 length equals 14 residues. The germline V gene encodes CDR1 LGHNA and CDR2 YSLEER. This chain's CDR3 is CASSLIGYTYEQYF.

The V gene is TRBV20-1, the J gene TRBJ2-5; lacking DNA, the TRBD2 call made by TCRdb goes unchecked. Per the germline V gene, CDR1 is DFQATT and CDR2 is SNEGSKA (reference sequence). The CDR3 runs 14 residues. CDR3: CSALSGGLQETQYF.

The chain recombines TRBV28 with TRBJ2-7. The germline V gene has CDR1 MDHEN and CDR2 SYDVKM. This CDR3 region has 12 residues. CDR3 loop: CASSFRVYEQYF.

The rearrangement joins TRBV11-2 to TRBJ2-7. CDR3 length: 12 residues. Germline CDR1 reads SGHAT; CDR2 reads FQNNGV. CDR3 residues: CASSPDSYEQYF.

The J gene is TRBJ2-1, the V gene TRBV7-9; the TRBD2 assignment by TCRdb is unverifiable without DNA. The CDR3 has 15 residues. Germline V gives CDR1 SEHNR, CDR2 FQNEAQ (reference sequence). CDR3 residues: CASSLIAGAVSEQFF.

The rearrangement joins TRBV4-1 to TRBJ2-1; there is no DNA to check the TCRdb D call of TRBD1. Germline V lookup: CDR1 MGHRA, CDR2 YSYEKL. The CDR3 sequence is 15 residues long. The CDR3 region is CASRRGSGSYNEQFF.

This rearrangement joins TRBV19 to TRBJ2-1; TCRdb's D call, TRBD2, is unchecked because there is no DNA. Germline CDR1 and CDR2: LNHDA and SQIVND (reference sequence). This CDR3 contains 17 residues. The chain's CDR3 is CASSKNAYWRETVEQFF.

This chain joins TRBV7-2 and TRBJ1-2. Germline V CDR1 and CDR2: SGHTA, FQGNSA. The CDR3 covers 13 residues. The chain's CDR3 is CASSLEWNYGYTF. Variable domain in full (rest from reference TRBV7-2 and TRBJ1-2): GAGVSQSPSNKVTEKGKDVELRCDPISGHTALYWYRQSLGQGLEFLIYFQGNSAPDKSGLPSDRFSAERTGGSVSTLTIQRTQQEDSAVYLCASSLEWNYGYTFGSGTRLTVV.

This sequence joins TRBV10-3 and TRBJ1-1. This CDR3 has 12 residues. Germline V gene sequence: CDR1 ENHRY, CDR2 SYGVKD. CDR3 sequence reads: CASTTSGTEAFF.

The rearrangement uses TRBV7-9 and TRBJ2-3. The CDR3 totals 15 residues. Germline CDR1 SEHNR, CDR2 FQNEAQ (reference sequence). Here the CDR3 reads CASSLSEASTDTQYF.

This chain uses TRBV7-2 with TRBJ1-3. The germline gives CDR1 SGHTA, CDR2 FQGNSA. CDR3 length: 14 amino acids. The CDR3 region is CASSPSRAGNTIYF. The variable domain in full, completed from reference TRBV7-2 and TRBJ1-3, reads GAGVSQSPSNKVTEKGKDVELRCDPISGHTALYWYRQSLGQGLEFLIYFQGNSAPDKSGLPSDRFSAERTGGSVSTLTIQRTQQEDSAVYLCASSPSRAGNTIYFGEGSWLTVV.

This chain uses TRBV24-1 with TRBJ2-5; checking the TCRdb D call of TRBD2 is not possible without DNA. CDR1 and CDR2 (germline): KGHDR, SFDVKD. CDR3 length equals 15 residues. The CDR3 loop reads CATSGHGSGQETQYF.